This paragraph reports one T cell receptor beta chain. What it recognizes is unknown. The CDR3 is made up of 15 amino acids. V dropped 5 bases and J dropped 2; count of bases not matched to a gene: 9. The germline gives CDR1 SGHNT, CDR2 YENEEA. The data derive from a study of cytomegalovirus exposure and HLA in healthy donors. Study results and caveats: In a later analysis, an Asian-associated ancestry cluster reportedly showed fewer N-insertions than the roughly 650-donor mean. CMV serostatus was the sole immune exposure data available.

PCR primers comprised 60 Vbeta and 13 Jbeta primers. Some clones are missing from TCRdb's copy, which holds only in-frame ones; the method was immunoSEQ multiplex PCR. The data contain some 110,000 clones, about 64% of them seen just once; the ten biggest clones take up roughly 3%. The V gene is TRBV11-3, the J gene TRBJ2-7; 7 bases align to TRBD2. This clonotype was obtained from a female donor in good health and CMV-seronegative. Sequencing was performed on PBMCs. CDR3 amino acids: CASSPPLGLAYEQYF. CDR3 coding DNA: TGTGCCAGCAGCCCCCCTCTCGGACTAGCCTACGAGCAGTACTTC.